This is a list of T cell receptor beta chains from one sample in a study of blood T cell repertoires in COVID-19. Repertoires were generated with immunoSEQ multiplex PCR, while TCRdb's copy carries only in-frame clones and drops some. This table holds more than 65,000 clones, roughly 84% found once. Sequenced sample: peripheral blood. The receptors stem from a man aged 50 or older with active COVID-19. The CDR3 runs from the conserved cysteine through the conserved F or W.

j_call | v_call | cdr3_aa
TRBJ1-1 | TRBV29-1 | CSADRNTEAFF
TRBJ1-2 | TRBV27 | CASSLMTGGGFDGYTF
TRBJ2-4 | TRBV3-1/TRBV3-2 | CASSRRELAKNIQYF
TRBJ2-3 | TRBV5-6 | CASSQKRLAGVSTDTQYF
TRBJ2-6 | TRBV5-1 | CASSLSLAGVNSGANVLTF
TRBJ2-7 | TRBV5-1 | CASSLGGTGDEQYF
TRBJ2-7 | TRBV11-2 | CASSLDRYEQYF
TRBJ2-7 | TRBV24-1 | CATSESPRTGGPYEQYF
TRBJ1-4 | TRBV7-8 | CASSPATGTNEKLFF
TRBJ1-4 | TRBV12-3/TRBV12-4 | CASGGADFEKLFF
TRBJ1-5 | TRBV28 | CASSPGTAGNNQPQHF
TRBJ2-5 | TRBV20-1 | CSARDMETQYF
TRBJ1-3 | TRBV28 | CASSSQFSGNTIYF
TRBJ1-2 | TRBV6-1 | CASSASRTDLGYGYTF
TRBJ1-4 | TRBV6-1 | CASSVPRAPTNEKLFF
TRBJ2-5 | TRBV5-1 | CASSFGQETQYF
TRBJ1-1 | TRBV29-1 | CSGGQTNTEAFF
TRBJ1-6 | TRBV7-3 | CASSPGQGFSPLHF
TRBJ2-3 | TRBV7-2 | CASSSPGSGSADTQYF
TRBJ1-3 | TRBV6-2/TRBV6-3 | CASSYGQRDGNTIYF
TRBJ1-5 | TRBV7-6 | CASSFGTGGSQPQHF
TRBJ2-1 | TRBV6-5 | CASSRDRGGNEQFF
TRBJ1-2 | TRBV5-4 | CASSPRQGSYGYTF
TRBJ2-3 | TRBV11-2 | CASSLATTDTQYF
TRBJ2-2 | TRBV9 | CASSAGGRAFTGELFF
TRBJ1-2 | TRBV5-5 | CASSLAASGTGGADYGYTF
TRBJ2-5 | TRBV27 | CASSLFGQETQYF
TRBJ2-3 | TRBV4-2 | CASKSQAGYFTDTQYF
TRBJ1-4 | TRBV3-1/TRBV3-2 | CASSRQTSNEKLFF
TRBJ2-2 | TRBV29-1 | CSVEPANTGELFF
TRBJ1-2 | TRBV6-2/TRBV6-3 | CASSTTGVGYTF
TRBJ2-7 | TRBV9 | CASSPGQGANEQYF
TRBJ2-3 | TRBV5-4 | CASSPGTGVGDTQYF
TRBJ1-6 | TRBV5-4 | CASSLEDRGNSPLHF
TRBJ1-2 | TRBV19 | CASTNREANYGYTF
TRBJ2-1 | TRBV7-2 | CASSPAYNEQFF
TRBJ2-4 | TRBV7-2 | CASSPGGMAKNIQYF